The sequence of this TCR beta chain was determined in a study of radiotherapy plus CTLA-4 blockade in lung cancer (dated by TCRdb to between 2017 and 2018). Background for the entire study: Among the enrolled patients, around 17% had an objective response, and 31% reached disease control.

Libraries came from the immunoSEQ multiplex PCR assay. TCRdb's version of the immuneACCESS table is confined to in-frame rearrangements and falls short of the full clone set. An unresolved V gene accounts for under half of the shortfall where checked; the remainder is of unknown origin. The sample table lists roughly 98,000 clones, about 80% of them with a count of one. Approximately 15% of the sample rests with the top ten. The study tested focal radiation therapy combined with CTLA-4 blockade (ipilimumab) in patients with chemo-refractory metastatic non-small-cell lung cancer. As for this clone: No cognate antigen has been identified for it. No per-base quality is available; no much larger clone lies one base away.

Points the paper makes about the study in general: After treatment with radiotherapy and ipilimumab, TCR clones that originated in tumors expanded in peripheral blood. The strongest predictors of response were reported to be early dynamic shifts in blood T cell clones along with a rise in serum interferon-beta following radiation.

Measured from the cysteine to the phenylalanine, the CDR3 is 13 residues long. CDR3 DNA is the only sequence kept; it has 39 bases, read in frame from the first base. Reading the germline V gene (reference sequence) gives CDR1 SGHNT and CDR2 YYREEE. V is pared back by 2 bases and J by 1 base, with 4 bases lying between the germline termini. Sequences were derived from peripheral blood, sampled from a patient treated with radiotherapy plus ipilimumab. Rearrangement joined TRBV5-4 to TRBJ1-3; the D gene is unclear. This sequence originates from a human donor with non-small cell lung cancer that progressed on radiotherapy plus ipilimumab. This receptor has the CDR3 CASSFNSGNTIYF. The nucleotide sequence is given as TGTGCCAGCAGCTTTAATTCTGGAAACACCATATATTTT.